The 18 T cell receptor beta chains below were found in one sample sequenced in a study of identical twins. TCRdb called the 5' RACE reads again in MiXCR, with one record for every CDR3 protein. The table records nearly 650,000 distinct CDR3 sequences, around 7.4% of them present only once. The data also belong to a second study, concerning yellow fever vaccine responses in identical twins.

Sequenced material: PBMCs. These receptors were obtained from a woman aged 18-29 years in good health.

This clonotype occurred many times. The chain couples TRBV7-2 to TRBJ2-1, with D hard to call. This CDR3 has 15 amino acids. V was trimmed by 0 bases and J by 2 bases, leaving 8 bases between them. Germline CDR1 is SGHTA and CDR2 is FQGNSA. The CDR3, as DNA: TGTGCCAGCAGCTTAGCGCCCGGAACCTACAATGAGCAGTTCTTC. This sequence encodes CASSLAPGTYNEQFF. Full variable domain (outside the CDR3, taken from reference TRBV7-2 and TRBJ2-1): GAGVSQSPSNKVTEKGKDVELRCDPISGHTALYWYRQSLGQGLEFLIYFQGNSAPDKSGLPSDRFSAERTGGSVSTLTIQRTQQEDSAVYLCASSLAPGTYNEQFFGPGTRLTVL.

V is TRBV28 and J is TRBJ1-2, with D maybe TRBD1 (5 bases). The CDR3 totals 13 residues. V was clipped by 3 bases and J by 4 bases, with 9 bases between them. The germline gives CDR1 MDHEN, CDR2 SYDVKM. CDR3 protein: CASSFGGGYGYTF. CDR3 nucleotide sequence: TGTGCCAGCAGTTTTGGGGGGGGCTATGGCTACACCTTC.

This clonotype came up a few times. V usage is TRBV12-3 or TRBV12-4 and J usage is TRBJ2-1, with TRBD2 matching 8 bases. The CDR3 length is 16 residues. The J segment lost 0 bases and the V segment lost 3 bases, leaving 4 bases of the junction unmatched. The chain's CDR3 is CASSFRGRSSYNEQFF. The CDR3 DNA reads TGTGCCAGCAGTTTTCGCGGGAGGAGCTCCTACAATGAGCAGTTCTTC.

The table lists this clonotype with many counts. This chain uses TRBV29-1 with TRBJ2-3; no clear D. The V and J ends lost 4 bases and 0 bases respectively, with 8 bases between them. This CDR3 contains 13 residues. Germline assignment: CDR1 SQVTM and CDR2 ANQGSEA. The CDR3 bases are TGCAGCGTTGGCTCGACGAGCACAGATACGCAGTATTTT. This gives the protein CSVGSTSTDTQYF.

Here the CDR3 reads CASSFWGPSGANVLTF. The CDR3 DNA reads as TGTGCCAGCAGTTTTTGGGGGCCGAGTGGGGCCAACGTCCTGACTTTC. The genes are TRBV27 and TRBJ2-6; a weak D match, TRBD1 (6 bases). The CDR3 contains 16 residues. The germline CDR1 and CDR2 sequences are MNHEY and SMNVEV (reference sequence). V lost 3 bases to trimming and J lost 3 bases, with 12 bases between them. The full variable domain, with the rest looked up from reference TRBV27 and TRBJ2-6, is EAQVTQNPRYLITVTGKKLTVTCSQNMNHEYMSWYRQDPGLGLRQIYYSMNVEVTDKGDVPEGYKVSRKEKRNFPLILESPSPNQTSLYFCASSFWGPSGANVLTFGAGSRLTVL.

In its sample, this clonotype was seen a few times. The V and J genes are TRBV6-1 and TRBJ2-2; D remains unclear. Trimming shortened V by 7 bases and J by 7 bases, and 19 bases separated the two germline ends. The CDR3 consists of 15 residues. Germline loops: CDR1 MNHNS, CDR2 SASEGT. CDR3 in amino acids: CASNAATKESGELFF. In nucleotides, the CDR3 is TGTGCCAGCAATGCCGCGACAAAAGAAAGCGGGGAGCTGTTTTTT.

This clonotype was seen repeatedly, ten times or more. V is TRBV13 and J is TRBJ2-7, with 12 bases fitting TRBD2. V lost 4 bases to trimming and J lost 3 bases; unmatched junction nucleotides: 1. The germline CDR1 and CDR2 sequences are PRHDT and FYEKMQ (reference sequence). CDR3 length: 14 residues. DNA for the CDR3: TGTGCCAGCAGCTCGACTAGCGGGGGCTACGAGCAGTACTTC. Translation gives CASSSTSGGYEQYF.

The chain recombines TRBV4-1 with TRBJ2-1, with 13 positions matching TRBD2. Germline V gives CDR1 MGHRA, CDR2 YSYEKL. Trimming removed 4 bases from V and 7 bases from J; junction bases left unmatched: 7. CDR3 length: 16 residues. The CDR3 bases are TGCGCCAGCAGCCCCAGGACTAGCGGGAGTTTAAATGAGCAGTTCTTC. It codes for CASSPRTSGSLNEQFF.

This sequence joins TRBV3-1 and TRBJ2-2; no definite D call. Trimming removed 6 bases at V and 2 bases at J, with 16 bases between. Germline V gene lookup returns CDR1 LGHDT and CDR2 YNNKEL (reference sequence). CDR3 size: 16 residues. CDR3 nucleotide sequence: TGTGCCAGCAGTAAACGACTGGAAACCAACACCGGGGAGCTGTTTTTT. This codes for CASSKRLETNTGELFF.

This clonotype was seen only a few times. This chain connects TRBV6-1 to TRBJ2-5; D is possibly TRBD1 (6 bases). Germline assignment: CDR1 MNHNS and CDR2 SASEGT. The CDR3 is 13 amino acids. Trimming took 4 bases from V and 5 from J, leaving 11 bases between them. The CDR3 region has the DNA TGTGCCAGCAGTGTAACAGGGAAGGAGACCCAGTACTTC. This codes for CASSVTGKETQYF.

The chain combines TRBV24-1 with TRBJ2-3; possible D gene TRBD1, 6 bases. Germline V gives CDR1 KGHDR, CDR2 SFDVKD. The CDR3 has 15 amino acids. Trimming removed 1 base at V and 2 bases at J, with 9 bases between. CDR3 sequence (DNA): TGTGCCACCAGTGATTTAAGGACAGACACAGATACGCAGTATTTT. This codes for CATSDLRTDTDTQYF.

The table lists this clonotype with a few counts. The chain links TRBV20-1 to TRBJ2-5; D uncertain. Germline V gene data show CDR1 as DFQATT and CDR2 as SNEGSKA (reference sequence). The CDR3 covers 15 residues. V lost 0 bases and J lost 1, with 12 bases in between. The CDR3 sequence: CSARDQNLRQETQYF. CDR3 DNA: TGCAGTGCTAGAGATCAGAACTTACGCCAAGAGACCCAGTACTTC.

The V call is TRBV29-1, the J call TRBJ2-5; possible D gene TRBD1, 5 bases. Germline lookup yields CDR1 SQVTM and CDR2 ANQGSEA. The CDR3 contains 14 residues. With 2 bases removed from V and 5 bases from J, the gap between germline ends came to 15 bases. CDR3 bases: TGCAGCGTTGAATGGGGCCCAGGGTCGGAGACCCAGTACTTC. Residues: CSVEWGPGSETQYF. The entire variable domain, with the rest obtained from reference TRBV29-1 and TRBJ2-5, is as follows: SAVISQKPSRDICQRGTSLTIQCQVDSQVTMMFWYRQQPGQSLTLIATANQGSEATYESGFVIDKFPISRPNLTFSTLTVSNMSPEDSSIYLCSVEWGPGSETQYFGPGTRLLVL.

This sequence joins TRBV4-1 and TRBJ1-5, with 7 bases aligning to TRBD1. V gave up 0 bases and J gave up 6 bases; unmatched junction bases: 2. This CDR3 contains 14 residues. Germline V CDR1 and CDR2: MGHRA, YSYEKL. The CDR3 region has the DNA TGCGCCAGCAGCCAAGACAGGGGGGGTCAGCCCCAGCATTTT. Its translation: CASSQDRGGQPQHF.

The chain uses TRBV15 and TRBJ2-3, with 8 nucleotides matching TRBD2. CDR3 size: 16 residues. The germline V gene has CDR1 LNHNV and CDR2 YYDKDF (reference sequence). V was clipped by 6 bases and J by 0 bases; unmatched bases: 8. The CDR3 DNA sequence: TGTGCCACCAGGGATCCACTAGCGGCTAGCACAGATACGCAGTATTTT. It yields the protein CATRDPLAASTDTQYF.

This clonotype was recorded at least ten times. The chain combines TRBV20-1 with TRBJ2-1, with a possible D match to TRBD2 (5 bases). Germline loops: CDR1 DFQATT, CDR2 SNEGSKA (reference sequence). The V gene lost 4 bases and the J gene lost 9 bases, with 10 bases spanning the gap. The CDR3 contains 11 residues. The CDR3 reads CSAILVAEQFF. DNA for the CDR3: TGCAGTGCTATACTAGTGGCTGAGCAGTTCTTC.

This clonotype was seen repeatedly, ten times or more. J is TRBJ2-5 and V is TRBV5-1; D uncertain. The CDR3 sequence is 13 residues long. CDR1 is SGHRS, CDR2 YFSETQ, per germline. Trimming pared 0 bases from V and 5 bases from J, leaving 8 bases between. The CDR3 loop is CASSLVLVETQYF. The CDR3 DNA is TGCGCCAGCAGCTTGGTTCTGGTGGAGACCCAGTACTTC.

A word on this clonotype: At one end, the junction sequence differs from germline, possibly due to a read error. This rearrangement joins TRBV20-1 to TRBJ2-7, with 11 bases lining up with TRBD2. Germline V gives CDR1 DFQATT, CDR2 SNEGSKA (reference sequence). The CDR3 is 17 amino acids. CDR3 bases: TGCTGTGCTAGCGGGGGGCACCTCCCCCACATAGTTTACGAGCAGTACTTC. Translated: CCASGGHLPHIVYEQYF.